Below, one TCR beta chain is given with its context. The germline V gene has CDR1 LGHNA and CDR2 YSLEER. J lost 5 bases, V lost 0 bases, and 9 bases had no gene match. This CDR3 spans 17 amino acids. Original data processing: Cell counts per sample came from amplifying reference gene primers. The method was immunoSEQ multiplex PCR; TCRdb's version includes in-frame clones alone and lacks a portion of them. D and trimming come from the DNA, and the V and J calls and clone size come from that table. The sample has some 170,000 clones, 82% seen once. These data come from a study of blood T cell repertoires in COVID-19. Whole-study context: Acute-phase and convalescent COVID-19 samples originated in the United States, Italy and Spain. Sample material is recorded as cDNA or gDNA derived from T cells, B-cell-depleted T cells, or PBMCs.

The sequencing sample was made of peripheral blood. V usage is TRBV4-3 and J usage is TRBJ1-1, with 10 bases identical to TRBD1. The TCR originated in a woman aged 65 to 85 with acute or convalescent COVID-19. Written as DNA, the CDR3 is TGCGCCAGCAGCCAAGATCTGAGACAGGGGGCGGATACTGAAGCTTTCTTT. Its protein is CASSQDLRQGADTEAFF.